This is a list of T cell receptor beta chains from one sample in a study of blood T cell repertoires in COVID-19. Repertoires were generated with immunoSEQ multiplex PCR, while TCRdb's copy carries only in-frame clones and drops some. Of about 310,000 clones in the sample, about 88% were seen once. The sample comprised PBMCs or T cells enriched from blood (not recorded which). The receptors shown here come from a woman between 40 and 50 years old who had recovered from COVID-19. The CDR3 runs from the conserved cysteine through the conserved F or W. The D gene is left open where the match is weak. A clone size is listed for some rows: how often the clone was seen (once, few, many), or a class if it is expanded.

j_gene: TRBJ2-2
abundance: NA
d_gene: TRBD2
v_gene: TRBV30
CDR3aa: CAFSLGGGPGGELFF
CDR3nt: TGTGCCTTCTCCTTGGGGGGAGGGCCTGGCGGGGAGCTGTTTTTT

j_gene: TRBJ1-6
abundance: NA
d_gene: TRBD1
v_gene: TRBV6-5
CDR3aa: CASSLGDSYNSPLHF
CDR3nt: TGTGCCAGCAGTCTGGGGGACAGCTATAATTCACCCCTCCACTTT

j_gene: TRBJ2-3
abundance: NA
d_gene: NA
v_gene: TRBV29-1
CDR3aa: CSVPTSTDTQYF
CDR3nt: TGCAGCGTTCCGACTAGCACAGATACGCAGTATTTT

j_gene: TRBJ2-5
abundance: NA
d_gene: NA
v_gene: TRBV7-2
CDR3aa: CASSLGRARAETQYF
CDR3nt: TGTGCCAGCAGCTTAGGGAGAGCGCGTGCAGAGACCCAGTACTTC

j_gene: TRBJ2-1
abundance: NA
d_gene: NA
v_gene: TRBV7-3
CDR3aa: CASSLGLAYNEQFF
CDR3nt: TGTGCCAGCAGCTTGGGTCTAGCCTACAATGAGCAGTTCTTC

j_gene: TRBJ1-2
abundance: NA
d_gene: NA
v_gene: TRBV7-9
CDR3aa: CASSLAVGNYGYTF
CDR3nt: TGTGCCAGCAGCTTAGCGGTGGGCAACTATGGCTACACCTTC

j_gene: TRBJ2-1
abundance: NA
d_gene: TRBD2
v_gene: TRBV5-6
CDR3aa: CASCSGTSLYNEQFF
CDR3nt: TGTGCCAGCTGCTCCGGGACTAGTCTATACAATGAGCAGTTCTTC

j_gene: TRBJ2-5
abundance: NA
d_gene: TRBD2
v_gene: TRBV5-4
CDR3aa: CASSFPRGGVEETQYF
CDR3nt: TGTGCCAGCAGCTTCCCCCGGGGGGGCGTTGAAGAGACCCAGTACTTC

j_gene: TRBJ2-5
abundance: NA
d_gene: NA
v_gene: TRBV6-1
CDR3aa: CASSSRFKETQYF
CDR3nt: TGTGCCAGCAGCTCCCGGTTTAAAGAGACCCAGTACTTC

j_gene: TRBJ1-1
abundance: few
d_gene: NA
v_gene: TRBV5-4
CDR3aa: CASSPRGFMNTEAFF
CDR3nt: TGTGCCAGCAGCCCGCGGGGGTTCATGAACACTGAAGCTTTCTTT

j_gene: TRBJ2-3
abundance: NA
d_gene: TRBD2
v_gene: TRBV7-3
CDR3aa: CASSFSASGWGTDTQYF
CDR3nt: TGTGCCAGCAGCTTTTCGGCTAGCGGTTGGGGGACAGATACGCAGTATTTT

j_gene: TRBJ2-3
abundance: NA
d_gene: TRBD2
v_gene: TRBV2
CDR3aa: CASRLSGGLTDTQYF
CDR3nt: TGTGCCAGCAGGCTAAGCGGGGGCCTCACAGATACGCAGTATTTT

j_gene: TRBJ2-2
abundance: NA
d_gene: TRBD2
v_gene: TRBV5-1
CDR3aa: CASSLKTSDPGELFF
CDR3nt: TGCGCCAGCAGCTTGAAGACTAGCGACCCCGGGGAGCTGTTTTTT

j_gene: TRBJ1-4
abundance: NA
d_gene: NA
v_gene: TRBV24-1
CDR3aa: CATSAGTKTLSGEKLFF
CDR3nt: TGTGCCACCAGTGCGGGAACAAAAACACTGTCTGGTGAAAAACTGTTTTTT

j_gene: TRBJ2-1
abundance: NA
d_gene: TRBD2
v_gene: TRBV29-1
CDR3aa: CSVSTSGSSYNEQFF
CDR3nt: TGCAGCGTTAGTACTAGCGGGAGCTCCTACAATGAGCAGTTCTTC

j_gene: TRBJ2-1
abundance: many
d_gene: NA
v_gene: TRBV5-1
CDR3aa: CASSPTANEQFF
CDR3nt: TGCGCCAGCAGCCCCACAGCTAATGAGCAGTTCTTC

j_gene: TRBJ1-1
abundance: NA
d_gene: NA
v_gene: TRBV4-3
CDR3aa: CASSHTAGGLNTEAFF
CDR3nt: TGCGCCAGCAGTCACACGGCTGGCGGCCTGAACACTGAAGCTTTCTTT

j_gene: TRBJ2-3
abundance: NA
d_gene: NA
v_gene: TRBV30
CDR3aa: CAWGEQGRVGSDTQYF
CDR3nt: TGTGCCTGGGGGGAACAGGGACGCGTTGGATCAGATACGCAGTATTTT

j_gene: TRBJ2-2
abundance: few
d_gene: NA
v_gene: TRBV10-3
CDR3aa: CAISVLQANTGELFF
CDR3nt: TGTGCCATCAGTGTTTTGCAGGCGAACACCGGGGAGCTGTTTTTT

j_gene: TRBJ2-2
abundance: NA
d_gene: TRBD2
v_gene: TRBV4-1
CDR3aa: CASSGTSGGTYTGELFF
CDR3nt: TGCGCCAGCAGCGGGACTAGCGGGGGGACGTACACCGGGGAGCTGTTTTTT

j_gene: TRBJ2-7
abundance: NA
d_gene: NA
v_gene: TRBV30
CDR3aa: CAWRTRGINYEQYF
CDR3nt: TGTGCCTGGAGAACTCGGGGGATTAATTACGAGCAGTACTTC

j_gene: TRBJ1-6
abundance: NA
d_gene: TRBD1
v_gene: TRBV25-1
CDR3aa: CASSESGTGNSPLHF
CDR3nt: TGTGCCAGCAGTGAATCCGGGACAGGAAATTCACCCCTCCACTTT

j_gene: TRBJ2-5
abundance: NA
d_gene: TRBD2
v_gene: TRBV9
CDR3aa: CASSVGTSGQETQYF
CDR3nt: TGTGCCAGCAGCGTAGGAACTAGCGGACAAGAGACCCAGTACTTC

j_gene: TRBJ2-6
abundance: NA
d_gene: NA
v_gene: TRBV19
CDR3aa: CASTTTGASSGANVLTF
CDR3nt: TGTGCCAGTACCACGACCGGAGCTAGCTCTGGGGCCAACGTCCTGACTTTC

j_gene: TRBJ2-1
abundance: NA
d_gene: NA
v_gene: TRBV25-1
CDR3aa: CASSISGSYSYNEQFF
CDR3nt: TGTGCCAGCAGTATTTCCGGGTCTTACTCCTACAATGAGCAGTTCTTC

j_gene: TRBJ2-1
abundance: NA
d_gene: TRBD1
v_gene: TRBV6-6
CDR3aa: CASSYETGTHNEQFF
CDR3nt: TGTGCCAGCAGTTACGAGACAGGGACCCACAATGAGCAGTTCTTC

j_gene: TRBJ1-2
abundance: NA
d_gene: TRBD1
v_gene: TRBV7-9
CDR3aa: CASSSADRGVYGYTF
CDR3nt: TGTGCCAGCAGCTCTGCGGACAGGGGAGTCTATGGCTACACCTTC

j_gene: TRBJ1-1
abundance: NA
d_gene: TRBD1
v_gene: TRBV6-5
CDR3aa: CASGGQMNTEAFF
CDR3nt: TGTGCCAGCGGGGGACAGATGAACACTGAAGCTTTCTTT

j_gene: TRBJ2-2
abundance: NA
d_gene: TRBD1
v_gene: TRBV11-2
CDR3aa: CASSLDPAGTGYTGELFF
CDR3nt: TGTGCCAGCAGCTTAGATCCTGCAGGGACAGGGTACACCGGGGAGCTGTTTTTT

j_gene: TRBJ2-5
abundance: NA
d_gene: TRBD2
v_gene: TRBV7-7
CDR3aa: CASSLKLAAQETQYF
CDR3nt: TGTGCTAGCAGCTTAAAACTAGCGGCTCAAGAGACCCAGTACTTC

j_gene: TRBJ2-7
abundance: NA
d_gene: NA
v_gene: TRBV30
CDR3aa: CAWRRPGLGEQYF
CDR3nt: TGTGCCTGGAGGCGGCCAGGGCTGGGCGAGCAGTACTTC

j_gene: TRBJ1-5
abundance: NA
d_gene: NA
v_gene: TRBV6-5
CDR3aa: CAAGGLGQPQHF
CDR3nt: TGTGCCGCCGGAGGGCTAGGTCAGCCCCAGCATTTT

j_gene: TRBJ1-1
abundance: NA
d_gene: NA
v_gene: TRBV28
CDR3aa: CASSSPGLHTEAFF
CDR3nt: TGTGCCAGCAGTTCGCCGGGTCTACACACTGAAGCTTTCTTT

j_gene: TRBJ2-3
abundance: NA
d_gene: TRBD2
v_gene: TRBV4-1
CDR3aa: CASSQDGAGSSTDTQYF
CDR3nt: TGCGCCAGCAGCCAAGATGGAGCGGGATCTAGCACAGATACGCAGTATTTT

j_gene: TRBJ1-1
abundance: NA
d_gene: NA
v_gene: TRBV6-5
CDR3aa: CAIQEGLGNTEAFF
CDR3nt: TGTGCCATCCAGGAGGGGTTGGGGAACACTGAAGCTTTCTTT

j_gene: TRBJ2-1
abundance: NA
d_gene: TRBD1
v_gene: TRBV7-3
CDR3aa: CASSPLTGGAYNEQFF
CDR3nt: TGTGCCAGCAGTCCTCTGACAGGGGGCGCCTACAATGAGCAGTTCTTC

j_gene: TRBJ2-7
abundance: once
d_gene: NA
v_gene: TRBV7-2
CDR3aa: CASSPSYEQYF
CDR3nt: TGTGCCAGCAGCCCCAGCTACGAGCAGTACTTC

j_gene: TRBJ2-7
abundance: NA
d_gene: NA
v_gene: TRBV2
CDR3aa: CASSARSRGYEQYF
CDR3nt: TGTGCCAGCAGTGCAAGGAGTCGGGGCTACGAGCAGTACTTC

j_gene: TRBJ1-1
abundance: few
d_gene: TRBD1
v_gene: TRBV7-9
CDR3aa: CASSPRTGEGAFF
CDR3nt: TGTGCCAGCAGCCCGCGGACAGGTGAGGGAGCTTTCTTT

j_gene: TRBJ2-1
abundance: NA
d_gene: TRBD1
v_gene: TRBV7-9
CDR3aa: CASSLVGGPGGNEQFF
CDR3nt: TGTGCCAGCAGCTTAGTCGGCGGGCCAGGGGGCAATGAGCAGTTCTTC

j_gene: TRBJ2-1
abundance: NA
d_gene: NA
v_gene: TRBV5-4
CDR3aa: CASSFRQSKGGNEQFF
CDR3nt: TGTGCCAGCAGCTTTCGACAGTCAAAAGGCGGCAATGAGCAGTTCTTC

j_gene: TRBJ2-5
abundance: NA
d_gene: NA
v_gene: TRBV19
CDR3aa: CASSVEETQYF
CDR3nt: TGTGCCAGTAGTGTCGAAGAGACCCAGTACTTC

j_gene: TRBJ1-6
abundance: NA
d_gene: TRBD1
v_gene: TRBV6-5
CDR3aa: CASRRGQDNSPLHF
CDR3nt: TGTGCCAGCAGGAGGGGGCAGGATAATTCACCCCTCCACTTT

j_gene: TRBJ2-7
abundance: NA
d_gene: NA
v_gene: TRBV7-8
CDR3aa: CASSLDRTLFALEQYF
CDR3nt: TGTGCCAGCAGCTTAGACAGGACCCTCTTCGCGCTCGAGCAGTACTTC

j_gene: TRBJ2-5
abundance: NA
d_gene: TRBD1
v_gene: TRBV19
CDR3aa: CASSVSDRGAGETQYF
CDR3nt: TGTGCCAGTAGTGTATCTGACAGGGGCGCCGGAGAGACCCAGTACTTC

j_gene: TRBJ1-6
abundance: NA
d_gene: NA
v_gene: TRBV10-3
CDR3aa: CAISESTGWGKNSPLHF
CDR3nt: TGTGCCATCAGTGAGTCGACAGGATGGGGAAAGAATTCACCCCTCCACTTT

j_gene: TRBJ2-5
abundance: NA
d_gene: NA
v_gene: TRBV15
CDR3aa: CATSSGDSQETQYF
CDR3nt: TGTGCCACCAGCAGCGGAGACTCCCAAGAGACCCAGTACTTC

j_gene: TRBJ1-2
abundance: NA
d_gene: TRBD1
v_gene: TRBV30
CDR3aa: CAWRPSWTGLDYGYTF
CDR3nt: TGTGCCTGGAGGCCCTCTTGGACAGGGCTTGACTATGGCTACACCTTC

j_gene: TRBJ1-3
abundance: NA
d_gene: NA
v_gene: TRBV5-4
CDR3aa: CASSITGSSGNTIYF
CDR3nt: TGTGCCAGCAGCATTACAGGGTCCTCTGGAAACACCATATATTTT

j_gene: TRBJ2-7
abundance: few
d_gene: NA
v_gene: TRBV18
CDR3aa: CASSPQVSGTLYF
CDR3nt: TGTGCCAGCTCACCTCAGGTCTCCGGGACTCTGTACTTC

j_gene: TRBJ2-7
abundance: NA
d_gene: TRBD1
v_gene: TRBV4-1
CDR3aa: CASSQVLDRDRPKYF
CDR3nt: TGCGCCAGCAGCCAAGTGCTTGACAGGGACCGCCCGAAGTACTTC